One and the same sample provided the 2 T cell receptor beta chains below, sequenced in a study of CD8 T cells in Susac syndrome. Random-hexamer reverse transcription was applied to about 0.5 to 1 ug RNA. Via MiXCR, TCRdb re-called the immunoSEQ multiplex PCR reads, giving one row per CDR3 protein. The sample carries some 300,000 distinct CDR3 sequences, approximately 89% recorded once. The source material was CD8+ T cells from PBMCs. The receptor source for this set is a human donor with multiple sclerosis.

This chain joins TRBV19 and TRBJ2-5; 9 bases line up with TRBD1. CDR3 size: 16 residues. Germline-derived CDR1 and CDR2 are LNHDA and SQIVND (reference sequence). J was trimmed by 5 bases and V by 10 bases; bases with no gene match: 17. For the CDR3, the DNA is TGTGCCACTCCTAGACAGGGGGACGCCGTCCGCGAGACCCAGTACTTC. Translating gives CATPRQGDAVRETQYF.

This clonotype was counted once. The chain joins TRBV9 to TRBJ1-2; perhaps TRBD1 as D (6 bases). Trimming pared 4 bases from V and 3 bases from J, leaving 16 bases between. The CDR3 is 15 residues long. The germline V gene has CDR1 SGDLS and CDR2 YYNGEE. The CDR3 protein is CASSPSGGGYYGYTF. DNA of the CDR3: TGTGCCAGCAGCCCCTCTGGTGGGGGCTACTATGGCTACACCTTC.